This TCR beta chain was recovered during a study of control samples from healthy donors and cancer patients. Profiled with immunoSEQ multiplex PCR; TCRdb holds only in-frame clones, not every one. The top ten clones hold roughly 21% of a sample with 35,000 to 40,000 clones, about 83% of them seen once. The germline V gene has CDR1 SGHRS and CDR2 YFSETQ. V dropped 4 bases and J dropped 3; count of bases not matched to a gene: 8. The CDR3 covers 15 residues. Specimen: PBMCs. The clonotype originates from a woman in her sixties with lung cancer. This chain connects TRBV5-1 to TRBJ2-7; 9 bases match TRBD2. CDR3 sequence: CASSSSTSGFYEQYF. Here the CDR3 DNA reads TGCGCCAGCAGCAGCTCGACTAGCGGATTCTACGAGCAGTACTTC.